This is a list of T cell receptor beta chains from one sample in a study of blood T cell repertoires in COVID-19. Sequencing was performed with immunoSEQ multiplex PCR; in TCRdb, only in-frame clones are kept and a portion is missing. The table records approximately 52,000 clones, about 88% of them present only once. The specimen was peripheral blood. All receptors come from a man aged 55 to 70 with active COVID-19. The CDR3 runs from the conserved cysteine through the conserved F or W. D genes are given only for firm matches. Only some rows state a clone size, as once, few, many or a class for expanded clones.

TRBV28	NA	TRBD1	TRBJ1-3	CASRPSGTGTGNTIYF	TGTGCCAGCAGACCCTCCGGGACAGGAACTGGAAACACCATATATTTT
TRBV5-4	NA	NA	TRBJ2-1	CASSKTGVNEQFF	TGTGCCAGCAGCAAGACAGGAGTGAATGAGCAGTTCTTC
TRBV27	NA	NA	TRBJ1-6	CASSGSNHSLHF	TGTGCCAGCAGTGGTAGCAACCACTCCCTCCACTTT
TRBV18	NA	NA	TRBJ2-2	CASSPGQENTGELFF	TGTGCCAGCTCACCAGGGCAGGAAAACACCGGGGAGCTGTTTTTT
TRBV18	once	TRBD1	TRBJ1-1	CASSPVAGGSGTEAFF	TGTGCCAGCTCACCCGTGGCAGGGGGCAGCGGCACTGAAGCTTTCTTT
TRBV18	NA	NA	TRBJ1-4	CASSQSRQAINEKLFF	TGTGCCAGCTCCCAAAGCAGACAGGCCATTAATGAAAAACTGTTTTTT
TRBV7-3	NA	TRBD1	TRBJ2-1	CASSLTYRGLGNEQFF	TGTGCCAGCAGCTTAACCTACAGGGGGCTAGGCAATGAGCAGTTCTTC
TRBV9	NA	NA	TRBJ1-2	CASISGSGPGRAMEACTF	TGTGCCAGTATATCAGGTAGTGGACCAGGGAGGGCTATGGAGGCTTGCACCTTC
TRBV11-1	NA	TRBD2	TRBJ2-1	CASSISGSVHNEQFF	TGTGCCAGCAGCATTAGCGGGAGTGTCCACAATGAGCAGTTCTTC
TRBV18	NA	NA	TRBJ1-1	CASSPPLGSGTEAFF	TGTGCCAGCTCACCACCGTTAGGGAGCGGCACTGAAGCTTTCTTT
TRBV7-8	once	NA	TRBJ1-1	CASSLGNIGNTEAFF	TGTGCCAGCAGCTTAGGTAATATCGGGAACACTGAAGCTTTCTTT
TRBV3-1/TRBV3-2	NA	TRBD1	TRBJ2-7	CASSQDLSTDRDGDEQYF	TGTGCCAGCAGCCAAGATCTCTCTACGGACAGGGATGGGGACGAGCAGTACTTC
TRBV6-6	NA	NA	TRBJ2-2	CATSPGATGELFF	TGTGCCACATCCCCAGGGGCAACCGGGGAGCTGTTTTTT
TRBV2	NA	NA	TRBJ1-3	CASGTGYGNTIYF	TGTGCCAGCGGTACAGGGTATGGAAACACCATATATTTT
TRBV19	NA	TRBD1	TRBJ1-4	CASSIGGQGYEKLFF	TGTGCCAGTAGTATAGGCGGACAGGGGTACGAAAAACTGTTTTTT
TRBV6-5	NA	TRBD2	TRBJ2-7	CATMGGSSYEQYF	TGTGCCACCATGGGGGGGAGCTCCTACGAGCAGTACTTC
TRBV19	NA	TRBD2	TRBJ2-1	CASSQREINNEQFF	TGTGCCAGTAGTCAGCGGGAGATAAACAATGAGCAGTTCTTC
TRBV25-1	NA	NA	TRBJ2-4	CASSDSGDRDSIQYF	TGTGCCAGCAGTGATAGCGGGGACAGGGACAGCATTCAGTACTTC
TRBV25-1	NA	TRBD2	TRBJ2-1	CASSAAGGNYNEQFF	TGTGCCAGCAGTGCTGCCGGGGGGAACTACAATGAGCAGTTCTTC
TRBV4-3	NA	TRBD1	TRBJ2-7	CASSQERQGAYEQYF	TGCGCCAGCAGCCAAGAACGACAGGGTGCCTACGAGCAGTACTTC
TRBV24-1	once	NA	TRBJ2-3	CATSDPRAGYTQYF	TGTGCCACCAGTGATCCCCGTGCGGGTTATACGCAGTATTTT
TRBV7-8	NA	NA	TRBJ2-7	CASSLELQYEQYF	TGTGCCAGCAGCTTAGAGTTACAGTACGAGCAGTACTTC
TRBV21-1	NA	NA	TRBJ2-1	CASSKVDRVGLAGLYNEQFF	TGTGCCAGCAGCAAAGTTGACAGGGTGGGACTAGCGGGGCTATACAATGAGCAGTTCTTC
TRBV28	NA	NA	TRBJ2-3	CASSKGGTDTQYF	TGTGCCAGCAGTAAAGGGGGCACAGATACGCAGTATTTT
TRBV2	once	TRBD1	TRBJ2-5	CASTRQGGETQYF	TGTGCCAGCACCAGACAGGGGGGAGAGACCCAGTACTTC
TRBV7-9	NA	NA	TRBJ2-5	CASSLGGMETQYF	TGTGCCAGCAGCTTGGGGGGAATGGAGACCCAGTACTTC
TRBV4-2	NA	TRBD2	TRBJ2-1	CASSPYFGRDYNEQFF	TGTGCCAGCAGCCCCTATTTCGGGAGGGATTACAATGAGCAGTTCTTC
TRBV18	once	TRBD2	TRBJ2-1	CASTGQRGYNEQFF	TGTGCCAGCACGGGGCAGCGGGGCTACAATGAGCAGTTCTTC
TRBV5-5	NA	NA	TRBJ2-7	CASSPGSTHSYEQYF	TGTGCCAGCAGCCCCGGGTCTACCCACTCCTACGAGCAGTACTTC
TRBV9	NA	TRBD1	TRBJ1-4	CASSPGDRANEKLFF	TGTGCCAGCAGCCCCGGGGACAGGGCTAATGAAAAACTGTTTTTT
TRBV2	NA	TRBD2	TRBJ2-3	CGGSSGTTTDTQYF	TGTGGGGGATCTAGCGGAACCACCACAGATACGCAGTATTTT
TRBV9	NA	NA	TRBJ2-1	CASSVEQYNEQFF	TGTGCCAGCAGCGTAGAACAGTACAATGAGCAGTTCTTC
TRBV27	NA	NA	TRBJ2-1	CASSFDGSEQFF	TGTGCCAGCAGTTTTGACGGGAGCGAGCAGTTCTTC
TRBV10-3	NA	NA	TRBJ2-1	CAISESLLGRSNEQFF	TGTGCCATCAGTGAGTCACTACTGGGGAGGTCGAATGAGCAGTTCTTC
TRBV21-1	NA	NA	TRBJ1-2	CASSKESGLYGYTF	TGTGCCAGCAGCAAAGAGTCAGGGCTCTATGGCTACACCTTC
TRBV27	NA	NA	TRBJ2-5	CASSLMRGETQYF	TGTGCCAGCAGTTTGATGCGGGGAGAGACCCAGTACTTC
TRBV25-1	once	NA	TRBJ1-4	CASSESTAATNEKLFF	TGTGCCAGCAGTGAATCGACAGCCGCAACTAATGAAAAACTGTTTTTT
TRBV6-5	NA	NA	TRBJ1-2	CASSYGSGSGYTF	TGTGCCAGCAGTTACGGTTCAGGGTCTGGCTACACCTTC
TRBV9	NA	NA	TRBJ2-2	CASSVEAAANTGELFF	TGTGCCAGCAGCGTAGAGGCGGCGGCGAACACCGGGGAGCTGTTTTTT
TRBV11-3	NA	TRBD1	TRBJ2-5	CASSLGQRETQYF	TGTGCCAGCAGCCTGGGACAGAGGGAGACCCAGTACTTC
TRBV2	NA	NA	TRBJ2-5	CASSGQAQQETQYF	TGTGCCAGCAGTGGGCAGGCACAACAAGAGACCCAGTACTTC